Following are 15 T cell receptor beta chains from one sample sequenced in a study of naive and memory T cell subsets. An equimolar mix of two oligonucleotides served as the beta constant-region primer for TRBC1 and TRBC2. The ligated cDNA underwent four PCR rounds using SP2 and nested alpha and beta constant-region primers. TCRdb redid the calling of the UMI-ligation and nested PCR reads with MiXCR, one entry per CDR3 protein. The sample carries 80,000 to 95,000 distinct CDR3 sequences, approximately 10% recorded once. Sequencing used naive CD8+ T cells from blood. All receptors derive from a human donor in good health.

There are many counts of this clonotype. This sequence joins TRBV18 and TRBJ1-4; D uncertain. The germline gives CDR1 KGHSH, CDR2 LQKENI. V dropped 8 bases and J dropped 2 bases, with 15 bases sitting between them. The CDR3 spans 15 residues. The DNA of the CDR3 is TGTGCCAGCACGACACCCGACGGGACTAATGAAAAACTGTTTTTT. This translates into CASTTPDGTNEKLFF.

This clonotype was detected a few times. The rearrangement uses TRBV30 and TRBJ1-4; D not certain. The germline V gene has CDR1 GTSNPN and CDR2 SVGIG (reference sequence). CDR3 length equals 12 residues. V dropped 1 base and J dropped 8 bases, with 8 bases sitting between them. The CDR3 coding sequence is TGTGCCTGGAGTGAGTGGGAGGAAAAACTGTTTTTT. It codes for CAWSEWEEKLFF.

This clonotype was recorded a few times. The chain uses TRBV12-3 or TRBV12-4 and TRBJ1-5, with D possibly being TRBD1 (5 bases). V lost 6 bases to trimming and J lost 0 bases, with 9 bases between them. This CDR3 spans 14 amino acids. The CDR3: CASSRDASNQPQHF. In nucleotides, the CDR3 is TGTGCCAGCAGCCGGGACGCTAGCAATCAGCCCCAGCATTTT.

This clonotype turned up a few times. The V and J genes are TRBV4-2 and TRBJ1-5, with 7 bases identical to TRBD1. Germline assignment: CDR1 LGHNA and CDR2 YNFKEQ. CDR3 length equals 16 residues. After removal of 0 bases from V and 5 bases from J, the junction contained 7 bases not matched to a gene. The CDR3 protein is CASSQETGTVYQPQHF. As DNA, the CDR3 is TGTGCCAGCAGCCAAGAGACAGGGACGGTCTATCAGCCCCAGCATTTT.

This chain joins TRBV12-3 or TRBV12-4 and TRBJ2-5; 8 bases match TRBD1. Trimming at V came to 6 bases and at J to 0 bases, leaving 6 bases not matched to a gene. The CDR3 has 15 residues. The CDR3, as DNA: TGTGCCAGCAGGAAAGAGGACAGGGACCAAGAGACCCAGTACTTC. Encoded protein: CASRKEDRDQETQYF.

Only a few counts were recorded for this clonotype. This chain uses TRBV20-1 with TRBJ2-1; 9 nucleotides agree with TRBD2. This CDR3 is 14 amino acids long. The V segment lost 3 bases and the J segment 5 bases; nucleotides outside the gene matches: 5. CDR1 is DFQATT and CDR2 is SNEGSKA in the germline V gene (reference sequence). DNA of the CDR3: TGCAGTGCTAGCGGCGGGAGGGAACACAATGAGCAGTTCTTC. This sequence encodes CSASGGREHNEQFF.

This clonotype was seen only a few times. The rearrangement joins TRBV7-9 to TRBJ2-7; the D gene is possibly TRBD2 (6 bases). V lost 8 bases to trimming and J lost 2 bases, with 22 bases between them. Germline CDR1 and CDR2: SEHNR and FQNEAQ (reference sequence). The CDR3 is made up of 16 amino acids. This chain's CDR3 is CASGGSSVVFPYEQYF. The CDR3 DNA sequence: TGTGCCAGCGGGGGGTCGTCGGTGGTCTTCCCCTACGAGCAGTACTTC.

This clonotype was seen a handful of times. The chain employs TRBV5-4 and TRBJ2-1; D remains ambiguous. The CDR3 contains 12 residues. V was pared by 2 bases and J by 10 bases, with 10 bases between. Germline V gives CDR1 SGHNT, CDR2 YYREEE (reference sequence). Here the CDR3 reads CASSLGRKEQFF. The CDR3 nucleotides read TGTGCCAGCAGCTTAGGACGGAAGGAGCAGTTCTTC. Using reference TRBV5-4 and TRBJ2-1 for the parts outside the CDR3, the full variable domain is ETGVTQSPTHLIKTRGQQVTLRCSSQSGHNTVSWYQQALGQGPQFIFQYYREEENGRGNFPPRFSGLQFPNYSSELNVNALELDDSALYLCASSLGRKEQFFGPGTRLTVL.

The chain employs TRBV18 and TRBJ2-2; 8 bases map to TRBD1. The germline CDR1 and CDR2 sequences are KGHSH and LQKENI. V shed 3 bases and J 4 bases; nucleotides not matched to a gene: 19. This CDR3 is 20 amino acids long. The CDR3 DNA reads as TGTGCCAGCTCACCCCAGGACAGGGCGGCTGCAGAGTTATCCACCGGGGAGCTGTTTTTT. Translation gives CASSPQDRAAAELSTGELFF.

This clonotype was picked up many times. The chain is built from TRBV7-9 and TRBJ1-1, with D unresolved. Germline V gene lookup returns CDR1 SEHNR and CDR2 FQNEAQ (reference sequence). V lost 4 bases and J 2 bases, leaving 2 bases between the germline ends. The CDR3 consists of 11 residues. The DNA for the CDR3 is TGTGCCAGCAGCTCTAACACTGAAGCTTTCTTT. Its protein product is CASSSNTEAFF.

This clonotype was observed at least ten times. The chain carries TRBV29-1 and TRBJ2-1, with TRBD2 as a possible D gene (6 bases). The V end was cut by 5 bases, the J end by 4 bases, with 21 bases between. Germline V CDR1 and CDR2: SQVTM, ANQGSEA. The CDR3 has 16 amino acids. The CDR3 protein is CSVRDAGTQYYNEQFF. DNA for the CDR3: TGCAGCGTTCGGGACGCCGGGACTCAGTATTACAATGAGCAGTTCTTC.

This clonotype came up a few times. The chain uses TRBV7-8 and TRBJ2-7; 10 bases match TRBD1. The CDR3 has 15 amino acids. The trim removed 5 bases at V and 7 bases at J, leaving 11 bases unmatched. Germline CDR1 is SGHVS and CDR2 is FQNEAQ. The CDR3 spells CASSPRQGARMEQYF. The CDR3 bases are TGTGCCAGCAGCCCGAGACAGGGGGCGCGCATGGAGCAGTACTTC.

This clonotype was seen a handful of times. The chain is built from TRBV5-6 and TRBJ2-2; D is possibly TRBD1 or TRBD2 (5 bases each). Germline CDR1 SGHDT, CDR2 YYEEEE. The CDR3 totals 13 residues. V was trimmed by 4 bases and J by 5 bases, leaving 9 bases between them. This CDR3 reads CASSPGPTGELFF. The CDR3 nucleotides are TGTGCCAGCAGCCCGGGACCAACCGGGGAGCTGTTTTTT.

This clonotype was seen ten or more times. The genes are TRBV9 and TRBJ2-3, with unresolved D. Trimming pared 4 bases from V and 1 base from J, leaving 10 bases between. There are 14 residues in the CDR3. Looked up from germline, CDR1 is SGDLS and CDR2 is YYNGEE. The CDR3: CASSLSGGTDTQYF. The CDR3 DNA sequence: TGTGCCAGCAGCCTCTCGGGCGGCACAGATACGCAGTATTTT.

This clonotype is a singleton in its sample. Possible read error: a much larger clone is one base away. This chain links TRBV29-1 with TRBJ1-1; D gene uncertain. Trimming shortened V by 4 bases and J by 4 bases, and 13 bases separated the two germline ends. Germline CDR1 and CDR2: SQVTM and ANQGSEA. This CDR3 is built from 13 residues. The CDR3 reads CSVVKGLGTEAFF. The CDR3 DNA sequence: TGCAGCGTTGTAAAAGGCCTCGGCACTGAAGCTTTCTTT. Full variable domain (rest looked up from reference TRBV29-1 and TRBJ1-1): SAVISQKPSRDICQRGTSLTIQCQVDSQVTMMFWYRQQPGQSLTLIATANQGSEATYESGFVIDKFPISRPNLTFSTLTVSNMSPEDSSIYLCSVVKGLGTEAFFGQGTRLTVV.